These 3 T cell receptor beta chains were sequenced from one sample in a study of blood T cell repertoires in COVID-19. The table came from immunoSEQ multiplex PCR; TCRdb's copy has only in-frame clones and leaves some out. The table has roughly 200,000 clones, roughly 82% seen once. The sample consisted of PBMCs or T cells enriched from blood (not recorded which). Receptors originate from a middle-aged man with acute COVID-19.

This rearrangement joins TRBV9 to TRBJ2-4; TRBD1 is a possible D gene (6 bases). The V gene lost 4 bases and the J gene lost 2 bases, with 34 bases spanning the gap. This CDR3 has 22 residues. Germline V gives CDR1 SGDLS, CDR2 YYNGEE. The CDR3 here is CASSSRVPGQEMWGATKNIQYF. As DNA, the CDR3 is TGTGCCAGCAGCTCTCGTGTCCCGGGACAAGAAATGTGGGGAGCAACCAAAAACATTCAGTACTTC.

DNA for the CDR3: TGCAGCGCTGGACCCTCGGGGTTGTTCGAGCAGTACTTC. Translation: CSAGPSGLFEQYF. The V gene is TRBV29-1, the J gene TRBJ2-7; maybe TRBD2 (5 bases). This CDR3 region has 13 residues. CDR1 SQVTM and CDR2 ANQGSEA come from the germline V gene. V gave up 7 bases and J gave up 6 bases, with 19 bases separating them.

The rearrangement uses TRBV3-1 (or the pseudogene TRBV3-2) and TRBJ2-1; D is perhaps TRBD1 (6 bases). CDR1 is LGHDT, CDR2 YNNKEL, per germline (reference sequence). Trimming took 1 base from V and 5 from J, leaving 9 bases between them. This CDR3 has 14 amino acids. The CDR3 here is CASSQAGVDNEQFF. Written as DNA, the CDR3 is TGTGCCAGCAGCCAAGCAGGGGTTGACAATGAGCAGTTCTTC.